A single sample gave rise to the 30 T cell receptor beta chains below, sequenced in a study of blood T cell repertoires in COVID-19. Profiled with immunoSEQ multiplex PCR; TCRdb holds only in-frame clones, not every one. The sample holds tens of thousands of clones, approximately 88% seen once. The sample taken for sequencing was peripheral blood. The source is a human donor in a cohort sampled during active COVID-19.

CDR3 in amino acids: CASRQGGTDTQYF. In DNA form, the CDR3 reads TGTGCCAGCAGACAGGGGGGCACAGATACGCAGTATTTT. V gene TRBV11-3 combines with J gene TRBJ2-3; TRBD1 matches at 8 bases. Germline V gene data show CDR1 as SGHNT and CDR2 as YENEEA. The CDR3 runs to 13 residues. J was trimmed by 1 base and V by 6 bases; bases with no gene match: 0.

The chain carries TRBV19 and TRBJ1-1; 7 nucleotides match TRBD1. V dropped 7 bases and J dropped 3; count of bases not matched to a gene: 11. This CDR3 has 15 amino acids. Germline V CDR1 and CDR2: LNHDA, SQIVND (reference sequence). The CDR3 DNA sequence: TGTGCCAGTACCCGCCAGGGGGGTGTGGACACTGAAGCTTTCTTT. Translation gives CASTRQGGVDTEAFF.

The chain carries TRBV7-9 and TRBJ1-3, with 8 bases lining up with TRBD1. In germline, CDR1 is SEHNR, CDR2 FQNEAQ (reference sequence). V gave up 3 bases and J gave up 4 bases; unmatched junction bases: 5. CDR3 length: 15 amino acids. Here the CDR3 DNA reads TGTGCCAGCAGCTTCAGGGGGCGCGAAGGAAACACCATATATTTT. Encoded protein: CASSFRGREGNTIYF.

The V call is TRBV19, the J call TRBJ2-2, with a tentative D call TRBD1 (7 bases). V lost 8 bases, J lost 5 bases, and 12 bases lay in between. The V gene's germline CDR1 is LNHDA and CDR2 SQIVND (reference sequence). This CDR3 is 13 amino acids long. The CDR3 reads CASGRGDTGELFF. CDR3 in DNA: TGTGCCAGTGGCAGGGGGGATACCGGGGAGCTGTTTTTT. Variable domain in full (rest from reference TRBV19 and TRBJ2-2): DGGITQSPKYLFRKEGQNVTLSCEQNLNHDAMYWYRQDPGQGLRLIYYSQIVNDFQKGDIAEGYSVSREKKESFPLTVTSAQKNPTAFYLCASGRGDTGELFFGEGSRLTVL.

The chain carries TRBV27 and TRBJ2-7; 10 bases are shared with TRBD1. The CDR3 extends over 15 amino acids. CDR1 MNHEY and CDR2 SMNVEV come from the germline V gene (reference sequence). Trimming took 5 bases from V and 2 from J; bases not matched to a gene: 6. The CDR3 DNA sequence: TGTGCCAGCAGTCGCACCGGGACAGGGGCCTACGAGCAGTACTTC. Translated, it gives CASSRTGTGAYEQYF.

J is TRBJ2-2 and V is TRBV24-1; maybe TRBD1 (6 bases). The CDR3 has 17 residues. Trimming cost V 4 bases and J 5 bases, with 19 bases left between them. From germline, CDR1 is KGHDR and CDR2 SFDVKD. The CDR3 region has the DNA TGTGCCACCAGTGAAGGCCGAACTGGAAGGGGGACCGGGGAGCTGTTTTTT. This encodes CATSEGRTGRGTGELFF.

This chain links TRBV5-5 with TRBJ1-4; D possibly corresponds to TRBD1 (5 bases). Germline lookup yields CDR1 SGHKS and CDR2 YYEKEE (reference sequence). The CDR3 spans 14 residues. V lost 0 bases and J lost 8, with 11 bases in between. CDR3 sequence: CASSLGGVGEKLFF. CDR3 coding DNA: TGTGCCAGCAGCTTGGGGGGCGTTGGAGAAAAACTGTTTTTT.

This sequence joins TRBV5-5 and TRBJ2-1; the D gene is possibly TRBD2 (7 bases). Per germline, CDR1 SGHKS and CDR2 YYEKEE (reference sequence). The CDR3 is 15 residues long. V lost 0 bases to trimming and J lost 4 bases, with 11 bases between them. The CDR3 nucleotides read TGTGCCAGCAGCTTGGAGGGAGGGGGATACAATGAGCAGTTCTTC. Protein product: CASSLEGGGYNEQFF.

V and J are TRBV5-1 and TRBJ2-2; TRBD2 matches at 12 bases. V gave up 0 bases and J gave up 6 bases; unmatched junction bases: 6. The germline CDR1 and CDR2 sequences are SGHRS and YFSETQ. CDR3 size: 17 residues. The CDR3 reads CASSLAALAGGAGELFF. In DNA form, the CDR3 reads TGCGCCAGCAGCTTGGCGGCACTAGCGGGAGGCGCCGGGGAGCTGTTTTTT.

V is TRBV19 and J is TRBJ2-1, with 12 bases matching TRBD2. The CDR3 has 18 residues. Losses at the gene ends were 5 bases for V and 3 bases for J; bases not matched to a gene: 11. Germline V CDR1 and CDR2: LNHDA, SQIVND (reference sequence). CDR3 amino acids: CASSPNPASGRDYNEQFF. The CDR3 coding sequence is TGTGCCAGTAGTCCAAACCCGGCTAGCGGGAGGGACTACAATGAGCAGTTCTTC. Looking up the rest from reference TRBV19 and TRBJ2-1 gives the full variable domain: DGGITQSPKYLFRKEGQNVTLSCEQNLNHDAMYWYRQDPGQGLRLIYYSQIVNDFQKGDIAEGYSVSREKKESFPLTVTSAQKNPTAFYLCASSPNPASGRDYNEQFFGPGTRLTVL.

The CDR3, as DNA: TGTGCCAGCAGTTTTAGGTCGCGGGGTGAAGCTTTCTTT. Amino acid sequence: CASSFRSRGEAFF. The V and J genes are TRBV12-3 or TRBV12-4 and TRBJ1-1; D gene uncertain. The CDR3 sequence is 13 residues long. The V end lost 3 bases, the J end lost 7 bases, and 12 bases lay between the germline ends.

This clone was recorded a few times. The chain carries TRBV20-1 and TRBJ2-2; no reliable D call. The CDR3 is 13 residues long. Germline assignment: CDR1 DFQATT and CDR2 SNEGSKA (reference sequence). V lost 3 bases to trimming and J lost 4 bases, with 9 bases between them. The chain's CDR3 is CSASEVRTGELFF. For the CDR3, the DNA is TGCAGTGCTAGTGAGGTGCGCACCGGGGAGCTGTTTTTT.

The genes are TRBV5-1 and TRBJ2-2; tentatively, D is TRBD1 (7 bases). The CDR3 has 15 amino acids. CDR1 and CDR2 from the germline V gene are SGHRS and YFSETQ. Trimming pared 0 bases from V and 3 bases from J, leaving 9 bases between. The CDR3 DNA reads as TGCGCCAGCAGCTTGGCCAGGGGGGACACCGGGGAGCTGTTTTTT. Its translation: CASSLARGDTGELFF.

This clone has a single count. The chain has TRBV11-3 and TRBJ2-1; 9 nucleotides agree with TRBD2. Germline V lookup: CDR1 SGHNT, CDR2 YENEEA. V lost 5 bases to trimming and J lost 4 bases; unmatched junction nucleotides: 3. The CDR3 is 14 residues long. The CDR3 is CASSERGDYNEQFF. For the CDR3, the DNA is TGTGCCAGCAGCGAGCGGGGGGATTACAATGAGCAGTTCTTC. The full variable domain, its missing parts supplied by reference TRBV11-3 and TRBJ2-1, is EAGVVQSPRYKIIEKKQPVAFWCNPISGHNTLYWYLQNLGQGPELLIRYENEEAVDDSQLPKDRFSAERLKGVDSTLKIQPAELGDSAVYLCASSERGDYNEQFFGPGTRLTVL.

The V and J genes are TRBV5-1 and TRBJ1-2; D gene unclear. Germline lookup yields CDR1 SGHRS and CDR2 YFSETQ. This CDR3 spans 13 amino acids. Trimming shortened V by 4 bases and J by 1 base, and 8 bases separated the two germline ends. The CDR3 DNA is TGCGCCAGCAGCCCGGGAGGTAACTATGGCTACACCTTC. It codes for CASSPGGNYGYTF.

This clone was seen a few times. The V call is TRBV7-3, the J call TRBJ2-7; 10 bases align to TRBD2. V was clipped by 2 bases and J by 0 bases; unmatched bases: 7. Germline-derived CDR1 and CDR2 are SGHTA and FQGTGA. The CDR3 runs 17 residues. CDR3 bases: TGTGCCAGCAGCTTATACGCTAGCGGGAGTGGCTCCTACGAGCAGTACTTC. It is translated as CASSLYASGSGSYEQYF.

The V and J genes are TRBV6-5 and TRBJ2-5, with 9 bases that match TRBD2. J gave up 4 bases and V 2 bases, and 5 bases lay outside the gene matches. From germline, CDR1 is MNHEY and CDR2 SVGAGI. The CDR3 is made up of 15 amino acids. CDR3 in DNA: TGTGCCAGCAGTTACCCGGGTAGCGGGAGAGAGACCCAGTACTTC. Amino acids: CASSYPGSGRETQYF.

J is TRBJ2-5 and V is TRBV7-2, with 8 bases identical to TRBD2. The CDR3 has 14 residues. The germline V gene encodes CDR1 SGHTA and CDR2 FQGNSA. The trim removed 4 bases at V and 5 bases at J, leaving 6 bases unmatched. Here the CDR3 reads CASSSLAGGETQYF. CDR3 DNA sequence: TGTGCCAGCAGCTCCCTAGCGGGCGGGGAGACCCAGTACTTC.

This chain uses TRBV9 with TRBJ2-3; D not certain. V shed 0 bases and J shed 4 bases, with 6 bases lying between them. There are 13 residues in the CDR3. CDR1 and CDR2 (germline): SGDLS, YYNGEE. The CDR3 DNA follows: TGTGCCAGCAGCGTAGCTATGGCAGATACGCAGTATTTT. Translated, it gives CASSVAMADTQYF.

The chain employs TRBV11-1 and TRBJ2-1; TRBD2 agrees at 11 bases. Per the germline V gene, CDR1 is SGHAT and CDR2 is FQDESV (reference sequence). Germline trimming cut 6 bases from V and 6 bases from J; bases unmatched to any gene: 7. The CDR3 sequence is 15 residues long. The CDR3 DNA is TGTGCCAGCAGGGGATGGGGGACTAGCGGCAATGAGCAGTTCTTC. Protein: CASRGWGTSGNEQFF.

The V and J genes are TRBV9 and TRBJ1-6; possibly TRBD1 for D (6 bases). The CDR3 contains 15 residues. The V and J ends lost 4 bases and 5 bases respectively, with 13 bases between them. Looked up from germline, CDR1 is SGDLS and CDR2 is YYNGEE. Written as DNA, the CDR3 is TGTGCCAGCAGCCCCCTTGGACAGAATAATTCACCCCTCCACTTT. Residues: CASSPLGQNNSPLHF.

The V and J genes are TRBV19 and TRBJ2-2; 9 bases map to TRBD1. The V gene end was trimmed by 4 bases and the J gene end by 4 bases; junction bases not matched to a gene: 4. This CDR3 is 15 amino acids long. The V gene's germline CDR1 is LNHDA and CDR2 SQIVND (reference sequence). The CDR3 region is CASSRQGEVTGELFF. CDR3 coding DNA: TGTGCCAGTAGTAGACAGGGGGAGGTCACCGGGGAGCTGTTTTTT. The variable domain in full, with the rest retrieved from reference TRBV19 and TRBJ2-2, is DGGITQSPKYLFRKEGQNVTLSCEQNLNHDAMYWYRQDPGQGLRLIYYSQIVNDFQKGDIAEGYSVSREKKESFPLTVTSAQKNPTAFYLCASSRQGEVTGELFFGEGSRLTVL.

The rearrangement joins TRBV11-2 to TRBJ2-4; tentative D call: TRBD2 (5 bases). The germline V and J ends were trimmed by 1 base and 6 bases, with 16 bases remaining between them. Germline values: CDR1 SGHAT, CDR2 FQNNGV. This CDR3 has 16 amino acids. The CDR3 loop reads CASSLVGTRMGNIQYF. CDR3 coding DNA: TGTGCCAGCAGCTTAGTCGGTACTAGGATGGGAAACATTCAGTACTTC. The complete variable domain, with remaining parts taken from reference TRBV11-2 and TRBJ2-4, reads EAGVAQSPRYKIIEKRQSVAFWCNPISGHATLYWYQQILGQGPKLLIQFQNNGVVDDSQLPKDRFSAERLKGVDSTLKIQPAKLEDSAVYLCASSLVGTRMGNIQYFGAGTRLSVL.

V and J are TRBV20-1 and TRBJ1-3; 7 nucleotides match TRBD1. J was trimmed by 0 bases and V by 3 bases; bases with no gene match: 8. The CDR3 extends over 16 amino acids. Germline CDR1 reads DFQATT; CDR2 reads SNEGSKA (reference sequence). In nucleotides, the CDR3 is TGCAGTGCTAGTGAGAAGGGGGCCCCCTCTGGAAACACCATATATTTT. Protein: CSASEKGAPSGNTIYF.

The chain joins TRBV29-1 to TRBJ2-5; 10 nucleotides align to TRBD2. The CDR3 runs 14 residues. Germline CDR1 SQVTM, CDR2 ANQGSEA. V gave up 3 bases and J gave up 2 bases; unmatched junction bases: 3. DNA for the CDR3: TGCAGCGTTGATACTAGCGGGATTCAAGAGACCCAGTACTTC. Its protein product is CSVDTSGIQETQYF.

This clone occurred a few times. V and J are TRBV4-3 and TRBJ2-5; 8 positions match TRBD1. Germline CDR1 reads LGHNA; CDR2 reads YSLEER. CDR3 length: 15 amino acids. The ends lost 4 bases at V and 4 bases at J; junction bases unmatched: 8. The CDR3, as DNA: TGCGCCAGCAGCCGAACCCTGGACAGGGCAGAGACCCAGTACTTC. Encoded protein: CASSRTLDRAETQYF.

The rearrangement uses TRBV27 and TRBJ2-7, with TRBD2 matching 9 bases. The junction had 11 bases not matched to a gene; V was cut back by 6 bases and J by 5 bases. From germline, CDR1 is MNHEY and CDR2 SMNVEV (reference sequence). The CDR3 has 15 amino acids. In DNA, the CDR3 is TGTGCCAGCAGATATGGAGGGCGGGAGGGAAACGAGCAGTACTTC. It yields the protein CASRYGGREGNEQYF.

This chain connects TRBV12-5 to TRBJ2-4, with D possibly matching TRBD2 (6 bases). Per germline, CDR1 LGHNT and CDR2 FRNRAP. CDR3 length: 18 residues. V was pared by 0 bases and J by 0 bases, with 15 bases between. CDR3 amino acids: CASGLVPGEVIAKNIQYF. Written as DNA, the CDR3 is TGTGCTAGTGGTTTGGTACCGGGGGAGGTTATAGCCAAAAACATTCAGTACTTC.

The J gene is TRBJ2-7, the V gene TRBV5-1; 8 nucleotides match TRBD1. Germline loops: CDR1 SGHRS, CDR2 YFSETQ. V was pared by 3 bases and J by 0 bases, with 8 bases of the junction left unmatched. The CDR3 totals 16 residues. CDR3 region: CASSYPGGAVSYEQYF. In DNA form, the CDR3 reads TGCGCCAGCAGCTACCCAGGGGGCGCAGTCTCCTACGAGCAGTACTTC. The full variable domain, with the rest looked up from reference TRBV5-1 and TRBJ2-7, is KAGVTQTPRYLIKTRGQQVTLSCSPISGHRSVSWYQQTPGQGLQFLFEYFSETQRNKGNFPGRFSGRQFSNSRSEMNVSTLELGDSALYLCASSYPGGAVSYEQYFGPGTRLTVT.

This clone has only a few counts. V is TRBV7-2 and J is TRBJ2-1, with 7 bases identical to TRBD1. The trim removed 8 bases at V and 5 bases at J, leaving 12 bases unmatched. The CDR3 runs 15 residues. CDR1 SGHTA and CDR2 FQGNSA come from the germline V gene. The chain's CDR3 is CASSRDRASHNEQFF. The CDR3 DNA sequence: TGTGCCAGCTCGCGCGACAGGGCTAGCCACAATGAGCAGTTCTTC.